A single sample is the source of the 18 T cell receptor beta chains below, sequenced in a study of OX40 agonist ivuxolimab in advanced cancers. The data were produced by immunoSEQ multiplex PCR, yet TCRdb's version contains in-frame clones alone and is incomplete. Of roughly 80,000 clones in the sample, approximately 89% were seen once. Source: CD4+ or CD8+ T cells sorted from blood, taken in a trial of the OX40 agonist ivuxolimab. The receptors here all came from an adult with an advanced solid tumor such as melanoma, head and neck, liver or kidney cancer.

Here the CDR3 DNA reads TGTGCCAGCTCACCAGTGGAAACAGCTGGAGCTTTCTTT. Encoded protein: CASSPVETAGAFF. This chain joins TRBV18 and TRBJ1-1; no reliable D call. Germline-derived CDR1 and CDR2 are KGHSH and LQKENI. V lost 2 bases and J 10 bases, leaving 14 bases between the germline ends. The CDR3 is made up of 13 amino acids.

In this sample, this clone turned up once. The V and J genes are TRBV20-1 and TRBJ2-7; D gene uncertain. There are 11 residues in the CDR3. The V gene's germline CDR1 is DFQATT and CDR2 SNEGSKA (reference sequence). With 4 bases removed from V and 6 bases from J, the gap between germline ends came to 10 bases. In nucleotides, the CDR3 is TGCAGTGCTACCGGACCAGTCGAGCAGTACTTC. Encoded protein: CSATGPVEQYF.

This chain joins TRBV11-3 and TRBJ2-5; D perhaps matches TRBD1 (6 bases). The CDR3 has 14 residues. Deletions cut 5 bases from V and 5 bases from J, with 15 bases between. Germline CDR1 and CDR2: SGHNT and YENEEA. CDR3 DNA sequence: TGTGCCAGCAGCACGCAGGGGTTTCGGGAGACCCAGTACTTC. It specifies CASSTQGFRETQYF.

V usage is TRBV7-2 and J usage is TRBJ2-5, with a tentative D call TRBD1 (7 bases). Deletions cut 5 bases from V and 9 bases from J, with 10 bases between. The germline gives CDR1 SGHTA, CDR2 FQGNSA. The CDR3 has 11 amino acids. The CDR3 region has the DNA TGTGCCAGCAGCCCCAGGGGGGCCCAGTACTTC. It specifies CASSPRGAQYF. The full variable domain, with the rest looked up from reference TRBV7-2 and TRBJ2-5, is GAGVSQSPSNKVTEKGKDVELRCDPISGHTALYWYRQSLGQGLEFLIYFQGNSAPDKSGLPSDRFSAERTGGSVSTLTIQRTQQEDSAVYLCASSPRGAQYFGPGTRLLVL.

The chain carries TRBV11-3 and TRBJ2-3; no reliable D call. The germline gives CDR1 SGHNT, CDR2 YENEEA. The V and J ends lost 5 bases and 0 bases respectively, with 6 bases between them. The CDR3 spans 13 residues. The CDR3 coding sequence is TGTGCCAGCAGCGGGCAGAGCACAGATACGCAGTATTTT. It specifies CASSGQSTDTQYF.

The chain joins TRBV6-1 to TRBJ2-3, with 11 bases aligning to TRBD2. There are 16 residues in the CDR3. Germline V CDR1 and CDR2: MNHNS, SASEGT. After removal of 4 bases from V and 4 bases from J, the junction contained 7 bases not matched to a gene. CDR3 residues: CASSAATSGKSDTQYF. CDR3 DNA: TGTGCCAGCAGTGCCGCGACTAGCGGGAAGTCAGATACGCAGTATTTT.

The V gene is TRBV5-8, the J gene TRBJ2-3; 9 bases agree with TRBD2. The V gene's germline CDR1 is SGHTS and CDR2 YDEGEE. CDR3 length: 15 residues. With 1 base clipped from V and 1 base from J, the junction kept 1 base outside the gene matches. The CDR3 here is CASSLLAGGTDTQYF. CDR3 coding DNA: TGTGCCAGCAGCTTGTTAGCGGGAGGCACAGATACGCAGTATTTT.

The rearrangement joins TRBV5-6 to TRBJ1-2, with 8 nucleotides matching TRBD1. From germline, CDR1 is SGHDT and CDR2 YYEEEE. Trimming cost V 6 bases and J 4 bases; bases outside gene matches: 8. There are 14 residues in the CDR3. Here the CDR3 reads CASIPAGTGYGYTF. The CDR3 nucleotides are TGTGCCAGCATCCCGGCGGGGACAGGCTATGGCTACACCTTC.

The chain joins TRBV7-6 to TRBJ2-5, with 8 positions matching TRBD2. Germline trimming cut 0 bases from V and 2 bases from J; bases unmatched to any gene: 5. The CDR3 contains 16 residues. Germline CDR1 reads SGHVS; CDR2 reads FNYEAQ. The CDR3 DNA is TGTGCCAGCAGCTTAGCGGGCGGACTAGCACAAGAGACCCAGTACTTC. Protein sequence: CASSLAGGLAQETQYF.

The chain joins TRBV19 to TRBJ2-5; D unresolved. The CDR3 sequence is 15 residues long. V lost 3 bases to trimming and J lost 2 bases, with 13 bases between them. Germline CDR1 is LNHDA and CDR2 is SQIVND (reference sequence). The CDR3 nucleotides read TGTGCCAGTAGTATGGGCGGAGTTGGACAAGAGACCCAGTACTTC. Its protein is CASSMGGVGQETQYF.

This clone appeared a few times. The chain has TRBV4-3 and TRBJ1-5; maybe TRBD1 (6 bases). Trimming left V 1 base short and J 6 bases short, with 16 bases between. Germline V gives CDR1 LGHNA, CDR2 YSLEER. This CDR3 spans 16 amino acids. The CDR3 DNA reads TGCGCCAGCAGCCAAGGAGCGGGGCAGGGGCCTCAGCCCCAGCATTTT. Its translation is CASSQGAGQGPQPQHF.

This sequence joins TRBV30 and TRBJ2-4, with 13 bases aligning to TRBD2. CDR3 length: 14 amino acids. The J segment lost 8 bases and the V segment lost 5 bases, leaving 6 bases of the junction unmatched. Germline V gives CDR1 GTSNPN, CDR2 SVGIG (reference sequence). The CDR3 DNA reads TGTGCCTGGGCTACTAGCGGGAGGGGAGACATTCAGTACTTC. This codes for CAWATSGRGDIQYF.

The chain has TRBV7-2 and TRBJ2-1; 9 nucleotides match TRBD2. Trimming took 2 bases from V and 7 from J; bases not matched to a gene: 12. This CDR3 comprises 17 residues. Germline V CDR1 and CDR2: SGHTA, FQGNSA. CDR3: CASSLTGLASGKNEQFF. The CDR3 bases are TGTGCCAGCAGCTTAACCGGCCTTGCTAGCGGGAAAAATGAGCAGTTCTTC.

The V call is TRBV30, the J call TRBJ1-2, with 7 bases matching TRBD1. The length of the CDR3 is 13 residues. Germline V gene sequence: CDR1 GTSNPN, CDR2 SVGIG (reference sequence). V gave up 7 bases and J gave up 8 bases; unmatched junction bases: 13. DNA of the CDR3: TGTGCCTATCAATTAGGGGGCCCAGGGGGCTACACCTTC. This codes for CAYQLGGPGGYTF.

The V call is TRBV4-2, the J call TRBJ1-5; possibly TRBD1 for D (5 bases). Trimming removed 0 bases at V and 0 bases at J, with 12 bases between. The V gene's germline CDR1 is LGHNA and CDR2 YNFKEQ. The CDR3 is 17 amino acids. CDR3 protein: CASSQDRAGNSNQPQHF. CDR3 bases: TGTGCCAGCAGCCAAGATAGGGCAGGGAATAGCAATCAGCCCCAGCATTTT.

The rearrangement uses TRBV6-5 and TRBJ2-7; weak D call: TRBD1 (5 bases). Trimming removed 10 bases at V and 6 bases at J, with 22 bases between. This CDR3 spans 14 amino acids. Per germline, CDR1 MNHEY and CDR2 SVGAGI. The chain's CDR3 is CATLSPGQVGEQYF. CDR3 bases: TGTGCCACCCTTAGTCCAGGGCAGGTGGGCGAGCAGTACTTC.

A single count supports this clone. The rearrangement uses TRBV9 and TRBJ2-1; D might be TRBD2 (5 bases). CDR1 SGDLS and CDR2 YYNGEE come from the germline V gene. This CDR3 is 13 amino acids long. Between the trimmed V and J ends, which lost 0 bases and 9 bases, there was a span of 10 bases. For the CDR3, the DNA is TGTGCCAGCAGCGTAGGGGGAGTCAGTGAGCAGTTCTTC. This codes for CASSVGGVSEQFF. The entire variable domain, with the rest obtained from reference TRBV9 and TRBJ2-1, is as follows: DSGVTQTPKHLITATGQRVTLRCSPRSGDLSVYWYQQSLDQGLQFLIQYYNGEERAKGNILERFSAQQFPDLHSELNLSSLELGDSALYFCASSVGGVSEQFFGPGTRLTVL.

This chain connects TRBV7-8 to TRBJ1-2; no clear D. The CDR3 has 14 residues. V was clipped by 6 bases and J by 4 bases, with 15 bases between them. The germline V gene has CDR1 SGHVS and CDR2 FQNEAQ. This chain's CDR3 is CASSPTSDLYGYTF. The CDR3 DNA reads TGTGCCAGCAGTCCAACATCGGACCTCTATGGCTACACCTTC.